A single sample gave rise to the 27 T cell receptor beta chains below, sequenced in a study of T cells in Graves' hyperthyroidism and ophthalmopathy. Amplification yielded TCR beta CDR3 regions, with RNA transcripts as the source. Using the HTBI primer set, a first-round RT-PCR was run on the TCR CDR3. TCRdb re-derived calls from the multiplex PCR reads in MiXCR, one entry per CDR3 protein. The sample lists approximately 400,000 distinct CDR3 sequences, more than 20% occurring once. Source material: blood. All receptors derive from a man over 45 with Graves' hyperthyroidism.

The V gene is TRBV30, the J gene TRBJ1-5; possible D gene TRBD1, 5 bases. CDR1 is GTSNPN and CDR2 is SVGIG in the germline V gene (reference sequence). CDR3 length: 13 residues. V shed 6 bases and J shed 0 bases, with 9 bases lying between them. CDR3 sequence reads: CACSRDSNQPQHF. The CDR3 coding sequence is TGTGCCTGCTCCAGGGATAGCAATCAGCCCCAGCATTTT.

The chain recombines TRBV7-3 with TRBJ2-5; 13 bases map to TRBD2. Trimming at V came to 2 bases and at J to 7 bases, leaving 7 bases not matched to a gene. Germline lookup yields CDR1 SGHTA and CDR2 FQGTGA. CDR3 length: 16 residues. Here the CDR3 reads CASSLDGTSGMWTQYF. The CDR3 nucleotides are TGTGCCAGCAGCTTAGATGGGACTAGCGGGATGTGGACCCAGTACTTC.

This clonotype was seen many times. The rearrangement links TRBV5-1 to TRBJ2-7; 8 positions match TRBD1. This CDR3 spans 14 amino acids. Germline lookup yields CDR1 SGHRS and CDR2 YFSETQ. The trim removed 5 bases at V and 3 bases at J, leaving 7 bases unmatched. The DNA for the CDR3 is TGCGCCAGCAGACCTGTCGGACAGGGCTACGAGCAGTACTTC. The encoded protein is CASRPVGQGYEQYF.

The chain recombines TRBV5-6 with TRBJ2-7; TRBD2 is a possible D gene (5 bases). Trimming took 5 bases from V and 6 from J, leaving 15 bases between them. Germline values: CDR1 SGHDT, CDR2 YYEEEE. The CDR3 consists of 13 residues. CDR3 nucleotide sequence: TGTGCCAGCAGTCCGGGGATAGAGACCGAGCAGTACTTC. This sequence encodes CASSPGIETEQYF.

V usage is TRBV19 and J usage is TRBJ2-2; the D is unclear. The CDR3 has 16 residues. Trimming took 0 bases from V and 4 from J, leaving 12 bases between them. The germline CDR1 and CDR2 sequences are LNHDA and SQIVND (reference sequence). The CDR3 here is CASSIESAPGTGELFF. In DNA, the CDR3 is TGTGCCAGTAGTATAGAATCGGCCCCGGGCACCGGGGAGCTGTTTTTT.

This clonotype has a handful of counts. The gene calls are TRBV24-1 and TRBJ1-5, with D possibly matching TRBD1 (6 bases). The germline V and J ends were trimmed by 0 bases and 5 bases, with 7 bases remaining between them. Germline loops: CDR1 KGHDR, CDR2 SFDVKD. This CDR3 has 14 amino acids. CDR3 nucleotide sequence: TGTGCCACCAGTGATTTGCGGACAGATCAGCCCCAGCATTTT. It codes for CATSDLRTDQPQHF.

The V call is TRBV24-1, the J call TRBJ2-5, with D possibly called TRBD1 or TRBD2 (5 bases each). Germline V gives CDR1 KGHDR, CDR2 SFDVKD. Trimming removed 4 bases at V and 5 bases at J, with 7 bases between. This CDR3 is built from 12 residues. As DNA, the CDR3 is TGTGCCACCAGTGACTGGGGGGAGACCCAGTACTTC. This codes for CATSDWGETQYF.

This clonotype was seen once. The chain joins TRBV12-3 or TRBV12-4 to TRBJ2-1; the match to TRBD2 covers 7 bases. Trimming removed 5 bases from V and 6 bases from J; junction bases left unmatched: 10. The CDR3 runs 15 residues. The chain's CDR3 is CASSPNAGVVNEQFF. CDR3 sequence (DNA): TGTGCCAGCAGTCCCAATGCGGGAGTAGTCAATGAGCAGTTCTTC.

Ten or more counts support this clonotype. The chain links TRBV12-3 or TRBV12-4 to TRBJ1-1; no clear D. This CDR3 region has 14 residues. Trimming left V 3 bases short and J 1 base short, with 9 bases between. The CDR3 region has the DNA TGTGCCAGCAGTTTGTACGGCGGGAACACTGAAGCTTTCTTT. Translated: CASSLYGGNTEAFF.

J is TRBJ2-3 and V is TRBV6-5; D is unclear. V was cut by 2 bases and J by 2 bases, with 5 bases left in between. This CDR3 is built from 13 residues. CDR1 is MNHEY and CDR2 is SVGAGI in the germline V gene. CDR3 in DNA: TGTGCCAGCAGTTACCCAGCCACAGATACGCAGTATTTT. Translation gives CASSYPATDTQYF.

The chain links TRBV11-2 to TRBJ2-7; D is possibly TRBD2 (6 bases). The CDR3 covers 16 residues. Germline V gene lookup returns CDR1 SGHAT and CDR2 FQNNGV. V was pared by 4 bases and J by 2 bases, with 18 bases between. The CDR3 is CASSSDSGGLPYEQYF. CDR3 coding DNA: TGTGCCAGCAGCTCTGACAGTGGGGGACTCCCCTACGAGCAGTACTTC. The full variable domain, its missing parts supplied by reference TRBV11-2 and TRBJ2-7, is EAGVAQSPRYKIIEKRQSVAFWCNPISGHATLYWYQQILGQGPKLLIQFQNNGVVDDSQLPKDRFSAERLKGVDSTLKIQPAKLEDSAVYLCASSSDSGGLPYEQYFGPGTRLTVT.

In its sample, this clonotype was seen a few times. CDR3 protein: CASSEGTGVLNEKLFF. As DNA, the CDR3 is TGTGCCAGCAGTGAAGGGACAGGGGTCCTAAATGAAAAACTGTTTTTT. This chain links TRBV2 with TRBJ1-4; 9 bases are shared with TRBD1. CDR3 length: 16 amino acids. The V gene's germline CDR1 is SNHLY and CDR2 FYNNEI. The junction had 5 bases not matched to a gene; V was cut back by 1 base and J by 5 bases.

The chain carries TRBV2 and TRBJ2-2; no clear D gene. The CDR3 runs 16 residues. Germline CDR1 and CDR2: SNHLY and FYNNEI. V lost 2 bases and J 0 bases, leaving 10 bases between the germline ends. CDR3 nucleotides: TGTGCCAGCAGTGAACGAGGCCCTGCGAACACCGGGGAGCTGTTTTTT. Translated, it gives CASSERGPANTGELFF.

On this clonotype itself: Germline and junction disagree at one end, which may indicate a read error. The CDR3 is CASSQEAGNQPQHF. CDR3 DNA: TGCGCCAGCAGCCAAGAAGCGGGGAATCAGCCCCAGCATTTT. The chain links TRBV3-1 to TRBJ1-5; D is uncertain. CDR1 and CDR2 (germline): LGHDT, YNNKEL (reference sequence). The CDR3 is made up of 14 amino acids. The full variable domain, completed using reference TRBV3-1 and TRBJ1-5, is DTAVSQTPKYLVTQMGNDKSIKCEQNLGHDTMYWYKQDSKKFLKIMFSYNNKELIINETVPNRFSPKSPDKAHLNLHINSLELGDSAVYFCASSQEAGNQPQHFGDGTRLSIL.

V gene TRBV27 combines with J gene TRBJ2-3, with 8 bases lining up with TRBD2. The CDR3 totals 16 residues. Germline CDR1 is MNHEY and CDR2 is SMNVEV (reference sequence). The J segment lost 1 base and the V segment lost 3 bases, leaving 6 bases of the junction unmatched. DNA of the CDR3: TGTGCCAGCAGTTTGGTGGGAGCGGGGGGCACAGATACGCAGTATTTT. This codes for CASSLVGAGGTDTQYF.

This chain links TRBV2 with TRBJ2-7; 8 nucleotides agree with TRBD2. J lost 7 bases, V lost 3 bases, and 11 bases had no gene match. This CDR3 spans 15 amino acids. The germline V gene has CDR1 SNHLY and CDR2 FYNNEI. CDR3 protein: CASSDSGRALGEQYF. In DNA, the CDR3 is TGTGCCAGCAGTGACTCCGGGAGGGCCTTGGGGGAGCAGTACTTC. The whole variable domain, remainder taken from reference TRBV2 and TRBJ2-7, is EPEVTQTPSHQVTQMGQEVILRCVPISNHLYFYWYRQILGQKVEFLVSFYNNEISEKSEIFDDQFSVERPDGSNFTLKIRSTKLEDSAMYFCASSDSGRALGEQYFGPGTRLTVT.

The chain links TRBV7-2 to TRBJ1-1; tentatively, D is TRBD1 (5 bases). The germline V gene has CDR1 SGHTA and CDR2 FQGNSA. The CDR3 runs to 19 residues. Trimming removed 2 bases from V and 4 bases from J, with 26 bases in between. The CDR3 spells CASSLRATYGGRGSTEAFF. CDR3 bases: TGTGCCAGCAGCTTACGAGCCACTTACGGGGGTAGGGGCAGCACTGAAGCTTTCTTT.

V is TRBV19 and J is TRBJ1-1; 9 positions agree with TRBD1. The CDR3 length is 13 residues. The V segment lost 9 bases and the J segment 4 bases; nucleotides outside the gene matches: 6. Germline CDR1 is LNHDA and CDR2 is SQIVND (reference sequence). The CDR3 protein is CASNTQGATEAFF. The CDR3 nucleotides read TGTGCCAGCAATACACAGGGGGCCACTGAAGCTTTCTTT.

The CDR3 DNA is TGTGCCAGCAGTCCCCGGAGAGGGAACTATGGCTACACCTTC. Translating it yields CASSPRRGNYGYTF. J is TRBJ1-2 and V is TRBV12-3 or TRBV12-4; D unresolved. The V and J ends lost 5 bases and 2 bases respectively, with 12 bases between them. The CDR3 has 14 amino acids.

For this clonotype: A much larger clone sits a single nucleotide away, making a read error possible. The CDR3 protein is CASGGGLIAGDEQFF. The DNA of the CDR3 is TGTGCCAGCGGGGGGGGGTTAATAGCGGGCGATGAGCAGTTCTTC. The V call is TRBV2, the J call TRBJ2-1; 7 bases align to TRBD2. In germline, CDR1 is SNHLY, CDR2 FYNNEI. J was trimmed by 8 bases and V by 8 bases; bases with no gene match: 15. The CDR3 consists of 15 residues. Using reference TRBV2 and TRBJ2-1 for the parts outside the CDR3, the full variable domain is EPEVTQTPSHQVTQMGQEVILRCVPISNHLYFYWYRQILGQKVEFLVSFYNNEISEKSEIFDDQFSVERPDGSNFTLKIRSTKLEDSAMYFCASGGGLIAGDEQFFGPGTRLTVL.

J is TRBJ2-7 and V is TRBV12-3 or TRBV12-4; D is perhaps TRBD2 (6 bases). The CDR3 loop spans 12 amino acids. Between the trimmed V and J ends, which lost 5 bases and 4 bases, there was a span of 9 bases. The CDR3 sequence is CASSGLWYEQYF. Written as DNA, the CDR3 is TGTGCCAGCAGTGGACTATGGTACGAGCAGTACTTC.

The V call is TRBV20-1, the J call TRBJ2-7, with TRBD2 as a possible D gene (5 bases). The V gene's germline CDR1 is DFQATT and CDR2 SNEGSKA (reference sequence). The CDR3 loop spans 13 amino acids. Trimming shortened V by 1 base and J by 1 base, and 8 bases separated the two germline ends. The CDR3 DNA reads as TGCAGTGCTAGAGTTGAGGGATCCTACGAGCAGTACTTC. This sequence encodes CSARVEGSYEQYF.

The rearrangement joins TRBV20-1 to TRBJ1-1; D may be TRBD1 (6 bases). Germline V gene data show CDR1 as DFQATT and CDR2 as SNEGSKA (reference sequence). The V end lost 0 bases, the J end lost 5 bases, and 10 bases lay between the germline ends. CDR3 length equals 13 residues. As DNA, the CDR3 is TGCAGTGCTAGAGATTTTAGGGGGACTGAAGCTTTCTTT. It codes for CSARDFRGTEAFF.

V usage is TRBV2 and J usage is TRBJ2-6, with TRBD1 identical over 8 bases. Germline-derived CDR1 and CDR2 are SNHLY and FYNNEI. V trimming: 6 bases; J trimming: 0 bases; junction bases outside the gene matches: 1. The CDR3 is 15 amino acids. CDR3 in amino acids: CASRGQGSGANVLTF. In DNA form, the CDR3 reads TGTGCCAGCAGAGGACAGGGCTCTGGGGCCAACGTCCTGACTTTC.

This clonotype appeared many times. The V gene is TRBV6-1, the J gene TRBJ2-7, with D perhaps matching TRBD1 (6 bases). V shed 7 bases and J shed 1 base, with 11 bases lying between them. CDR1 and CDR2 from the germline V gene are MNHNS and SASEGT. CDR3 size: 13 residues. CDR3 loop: CASIKTGSYEQYF. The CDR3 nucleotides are TGTGCCAGCATAAAAACAGGGTCCTACGAGCAGTACTTC.

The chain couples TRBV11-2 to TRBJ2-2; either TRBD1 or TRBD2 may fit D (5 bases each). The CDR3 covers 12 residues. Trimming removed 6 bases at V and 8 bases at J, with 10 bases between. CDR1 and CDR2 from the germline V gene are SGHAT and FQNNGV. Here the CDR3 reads CASRLGEGELFF. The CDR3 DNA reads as TGTGCCAGCAGGCTGGGGGAAGGGGAGCTGTTTTTT. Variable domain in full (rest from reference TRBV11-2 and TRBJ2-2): EAGVAQSPRYKIIEKRQSVAFWCNPISGHATLYWYQQILGQGPKLLIQFQNNGVVDDSQLPKDRFSAERLKGVDSTLKIQPAKLEDSAVYLCASRLGEGELFFGEGSRLTVL.

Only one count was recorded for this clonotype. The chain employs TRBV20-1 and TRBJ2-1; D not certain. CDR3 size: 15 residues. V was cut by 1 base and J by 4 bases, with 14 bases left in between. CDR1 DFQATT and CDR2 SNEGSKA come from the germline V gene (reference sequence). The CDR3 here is CSARAITVRYNEQFF. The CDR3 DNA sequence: TGCAGTGCTAGAGCTATCACCGTCAGGTACAATGAGCAGTTCTTC.